The present T cell receptor (beta chain) was sequenced within a study of T cells in localized non-small cell lung cancer. Broader study findings: Tumor showed lower T cell clonality than uninvolved adjacent lung, where it was highest.

CDR1 is MNHGY and CDR2 is SAAAGT in the germline V gene. This CDR3 region has 12 residues. Assay: immunoSEQ multiplex PCR; the TCRdb copy retains only in-frame clones and omits some. The sample yields some 4,500 clones, around 30% seen once. This clone was seen more than once but under ten times. Its antigen is undetermined. The germline gene is not matched at one end of the junction; a read error may be the cause. The rearrangement uses TRBV6-8 and TRBJ2-7; no reliable D call. The source was lung tumor tissue, collected before any cancer treatment. The sequence was obtained from a man aged 40-75 years with stage III squamous cell lung carcinoma. The CDR3 coding sequence is TGTGTCAGCTCCGACGGGCCCTACGAGCAGTACTTC. The encoded protein is CVSSDGPYEQYF.